This T cell receptor beta chain was retrieved from a study of immune evolution from preneoplasia to lung adenocarcinoma. After pathologic assessment, macro-dissection selected premalignant or tumor cells for extraction. Only in-frame clones appear in the TCRdb table, and some are missing; sequencing was by immunoSEQ multiplex PCR. The sample holds some 3,500 clones; around 76% are singletons and the top ten take 11% to 15%. There are 12 residues in the CDR3. Germline values: CDR1 MDHEN, CDR2 SYDVKM. V was clipped by 6 bases and J by 4 bases, with 10 bases between them. This TCR came from a person aged 55 to 79 with lung adenocarcinoma. The J gene is TRBJ2-7, the V gene TRBV28, with unresolved D. The specimen sequenced was FFPE minimally invasive lung adenocarcinoma tissue. CDR3 amino acids: CASRLTPYEQYF. DNA for the CDR3: TGTGCCAGCAGGCTAACTCCTTACGAGCAGTACTTC.